This TCR beta chain was sequenced during a study of shared clonotypes between healthy human individuals. The table came from immunoSEQ multiplex PCR; TCRdb's copy has only in-frame clones and leaves some out. The sample carries over a million clones, 78% recorded once. This CDR3 comprises 12 residues. V was shortened by 6 bases and J by 1 base, with 6 bases between the two germline ends. CDR1 and CDR2 (germline): ENHRY, SYGVKD. Sequencing was performed on memory CD4+ T cells from PBMCs. Subset indicated: CD45RA-negative fraction. V gene TRBV10-3 combines with J gene TRBJ1-1; D ambiguous. The clonotype originates from a man between 18 and 29 years old in good health. Some clones in this sample may be carry-over from other donors' samples. In DNA form, the CDR3 reads TGTGCCATCAGCGAATGGAACACTGAAGCTTTCTTT. Its translation is CAISEWNTEAFF.